This TCR beta chain was sequenced in a study of blood T cell repertoires in COVID-19. Study background: The origin of the acute and convalescent COVID-19 samples was the United States, Italy and Spain. Sample material is recorded as cDNA or gDNA derived from T cells, B-cell-depleted T cells, or PBMCs.

This clone was seen only a few times. The sample holds other DNA sequences that translate to the same CDR3. Germline values: CDR1 SGHNT, CDR2 YYREEE (reference sequence). V shed 0 bases and J shed 4 bases, with 10 bases lying between them. The CDR3 sequence is 14 residues long. Authors' analysis steps: Amplification of reference gene primers was used by the study to estimate nucleated cell counts. TCRdb's table, derived via immunoSEQ multiplex PCR, lists solely in-frame clones and lacks some. D and trimming come from the DNA, and the V and J calls and clone size come from that table. The table has approximately 130,000 clones, approximately 90% seen once.

The clonotype comes from a man aged 50 or older with acute or convalescent COVID-19. The chain recombines TRBV5-4 with TRBJ1-2; D may be TRBD1 (6 bases). The material sequenced was peripheral blood. CDR3 DNA sequence: TGTGCCAGCAGCTTGGACAGGGTGGGCTATGGCTACACCTTC. Its protein product is CASSLDRVGYGYTF.